A single sample is the source of the 26 T cell receptor beta chains below, sequenced in a study of T cells in localized non-small cell lung cancer. Generated by immunoSEQ multiplex PCR, the TCRdb table keeps only in-frame clones and is missing some. This repertoire shows tens of thousands of clones, roughly 87% found once; its top ten account for roughly 29%. This specimen was peripheral blood, taken before any cancer treatment. The receptors were gathered from a male donor at least 60 years old with stage I squamous cell lung carcinoma.

The chain is built from TRBV6-1 and TRBJ2-1; no clear D. The germline gives CDR1 MNHNS, CDR2 SASEGT. Trimming took off 2 bases at V and 0 bases at J, with 14 bases between the two ends. The CDR3 runs to 17 residues. The CDR3 DNA follows: TGTGCCAGCAGTGAAACCAAGACCCTCAGCTCCTACAATGAGCAGTTCTTC. Amino acid sequence: CASSETKTLSSYNEQFF.

This chain uses TRBV2 with TRBJ1-2; perhaps TRBD1 as D (5 bases). The germline V and J ends were trimmed by 7 bases and 0 bases, with 12 bases remaining between them. This CDR3 contains 14 residues. Per germline, CDR1 SNHLY and CDR2 FYNNEI. CDR3 residues: CASTGGIANYGYTF. The CDR3, as DNA: TGTGCCAGCACCGGGGGTATAGCTAACTATGGCTACACCTTC.

V is TRBV6-1 and J is TRBJ2-1; possibly TRBD2 for D (6 bases). Trimming pared 0 bases from V and 9 bases from J, leaving 9 bases between. Germline CDR1 and CDR2: MNHNS and SASEGT. The CDR3 length is 13 residues. The CDR3 reads CASSEAEGLEQFF. CDR3 in DNA: TGTGCCAGCAGTGAAGCGGAGGGGCTTGAGCAGTTCTTC.

The chain is built from TRBV6-9 and TRBJ1-1; 9 bases map to TRBD1. CDR1 is MNHGY and CDR2 is SVAAGI in the germline V gene. J was trimmed by 7 bases and V by 6 bases; bases with no gene match: 6. CDR3 length: 13 amino acids. The CDR3 nucleotides read TGTGCCAGCAGGAAACAGGGGGCGGTTGAAGCTTTCTTT. This codes for CASRKQGAVEAFF.

This chain uses TRBV6-5 with TRBJ2-7; no clear D. CDR1 and CDR2 from the germline V gene are MNHEY and SVGAGI. This CDR3 contains 13 residues. V was pared by 2 bases and J by 3 bases, with 8 bases between. The DNA for the CDR3 is TGTGCCAGCAGTTACGCCGGACGCTACGAGCAGTACTTC. Translation: CASSYAGRYEQYF.

The chain recombines TRBV10-2 with TRBJ2-7, with TRBD2 identical over 9 bases. The CDR3 has 16 residues. The germline V gene has CDR1 WSHSY and CDR2 SAAADI. J was trimmed by 0 bases and V by 3 bases; bases with no gene match: 6. CDR3 sequence: CASSDRLAAVSYEQYF. CDR3 bases: TGCGCCAGCAGTGACAGACTAGCGGCGGTCTCCTACGAGCAGTACTTC.

The chain links TRBV19 to TRBJ1-1; D call uncertain. Germline loops: CDR1 LNHDA, CDR2 SQIVND (reference sequence). V was cut by 2 bases and J by 1 base, with 2 bases left in between. The CDR3 loop spans 12 amino acids. The CDR3 nucleotides are TGTGCCAGTAGTATAAGGAACACTGAAGCTTTCTTT. Translating gives CASSIRNTEAFF.

Turning to this clone: At one of its ends the junction is not consistent with the germline gene, which may arise from a read error. The chain is built from TRBV7-7 and TRBJ2-5; 8 nucleotides align to TRBD1. This CDR3 spans 14 amino acids. Per germline, CDR1 SSHAT and CDR2 FNYEAQ (reference sequence). CDR3 loop: CASSRQGQGETQYF. The CDR3, as DNA: TGTGCTAGCAGCCGACAGGGGCAGGGAGAGACCCAGTACTTC.

The CDR3 here is CASSHRQAPYNEQFF. The CDR3 nucleotides are TGTGCCAGCAGCCATCGACAGGCACCCTACAATGAGCAGTTCTTC. The chain recombines TRBV5-6 with TRBJ2-1; perhaps TRBD1 as D (6 bases). The V end lost 4 bases, the J end lost 2 bases, and 13 bases lay between the germline ends. From germline, CDR1 is SGHDT and CDR2 YYEEEE. The length of the CDR3 is 15 residues.

This clone was seen more than once but under ten times. The chain couples TRBV6-5 to TRBJ2-2; unclear D gene. The CDR3 runs to 13 residues. Germline CDR1 and CDR2: MNHEY and SVGAGI. Trimming took off 0 bases at V and 7 bases at J, with 6 bases between the two ends. CDR3 nucleotides: TGTGCCAGCAGTTACTCGATAGTCGGGGAGCTGTTTTTT. Encoded protein: CASSYSIVGELFF.

V gene TRBV30 combines with J gene TRBJ2-7; the match to TRBD1 covers 10 bases. CDR1 and CDR2 from the germline V gene are GTSNPN and SVGIG (reference sequence). The CDR3 is 14 amino acids. V shed 4 bases, J shed 6 bases, and the junction held 9 bases outside the gene matches. The CDR3 loop is CAWTPGQGIPEQYF. The CDR3, as DNA: TGTGCCTGGACCCCGGGACAGGGGATCCCCGAGCAGTACTTC.

The chain links TRBV6-5 to TRBJ2-7; 8 nucleotides match TRBD1. V lost 9 bases to trimming and J lost 4 bases; unmatched junction nucleotides: 5. This CDR3 has 12 amino acids. In germline, CDR1 is MNHEY, CDR2 SVGAGI. CDR3 protein: CASGDRRYEQYF. CDR3 DNA: TGTGCCAGTGGGGACAGGCGATACGAGCAGTACTTC.

The CDR3 region is CASSRTGELGNIQYF. CDR3 bases: TGTGCCAGCAGCCGGACAGGGGAATTAGGAAACATTCAGTACTTC. The rearrangement joins TRBV2 to TRBJ2-4, with 9 nucleotides matching TRBD1. This CDR3 has 15 amino acids. Germline values: CDR1 SNHLY, CDR2 FYNNEI. Losses at the gene ends were 6 bases for V and 6 bases for J; bases not matched to a gene: 9. Full variable domain (remainder filled in from reference TRBV2 and TRBJ2-4): EPEVTQTPSHQVTQMGQEVILRCVPISNHLYFYWYRQILGQKVEFLVSFYNNEISEKSEIFDDQFSVERPDGSNFTLKIRSTKLEDSAMYFCASSRTGELGNIQYFGAGTRLSVL.

The gene calls are TRBV7-6 and TRBJ1-1; D remains unclear. The CDR3 consists of 12 residues. V lost 5 bases to trimming and J lost 10 bases, with 14 bases between them. From germline, CDR1 is SGHVS and CDR2 FNYEAQ. CDR3 nucleotides: TGTGCCAGCAGCCTACTTCCGGAGGGAGCTTTCTTT. This encodes CASSLLPEGAFF.

V and J are TRBV5-1 and TRBJ1-3; TRBD1 might be the D (5 bases). The V gene's germline CDR1 is SGHRS and CDR2 YFSETQ. There are 17 residues in the CDR3. Trimming left V 5 bases short and J 0 bases short, with 18 bases between. The CDR3 spells CASSLGTSRRSGNTIYF. The CDR3 nucleotides are TGCGCCAGCAGTCTGGGGACTTCCAGACGCTCTGGAAACACCATATATTTT.

The genes are TRBV29-1 and TRBJ1-3; D is ambiguous. The germline V gene has CDR1 SQVTM and CDR2 ANQGSEA. Deletions cut 4 bases from V and 1 base from J, with 8 bases between. The CDR3 sequence is 13 residues long. CDR3 residues: CSVAAGSGNTIYF. The DNA of the CDR3 is TGCAGCGTTGCAGCTGGGTCTGGAAACACCATATATTTT.

Here the CDR3 reads CASSLQHRGHEQYF. In DNA form, the CDR3 reads TGTGCCAGCAGTTTACAACACAGGGGCCACGAGCAGTACTTC. This chain uses TRBV27 with TRBJ2-7; 7 bases agree with TRBD1. This CDR3 has 14 amino acids. CDR1 is MNHEY, CDR2 SMNVEV, per germline (reference sequence). The J segment lost 5 bases and the V segment lost 2 bases, leaving 6 bases of the junction unmatched.

This sequence joins TRBV5-1 and TRBJ1-1; perhaps TRBD1 as D (6 bases). V was shortened by 0 bases and J by 8 bases, with 17 bases between the two germline ends. Germline V CDR1 and CDR2: SGHRS, YFSETQ. The CDR3 consists of 15 residues. The chain's CDR3 is CASSLVQGYKVEAFF. CDR3 nucleotides: TGCGCCAGCAGCTTGGTGCAGGGGTATAAGGTGGAAGCTTTCTTT.

The chain carries TRBV5-4 and TRBJ2-5; a weak D match, TRBD2 (6 bases). This CDR3 comprises 13 residues. V lost 4 bases, J lost 2 bases, and 9 bases lay in between. CDR1 is SGHNT and CDR2 is YYREEE in the germline V gene (reference sequence). The CDR3 sequence is CASSGRLQETQYF. CDR3 nucleotides: TGTGCCAGCAGCGGGAGGTTACAAGAGACCCAGTACTTC.

This rearrangement joins TRBV2 to TRBJ1-4, with 8 bases matching TRBD1. J gave up 8 bases and V 3 bases, and 5 bases lay outside the gene matches. The CDR3 runs to 14 residues. The V gene's germline CDR1 is SNHLY and CDR2 FYNNEI. The chain's CDR3 is CASSDPDREEKLFF. Written as DNA, the CDR3 is TGTGCCAGCAGTGATCCGGACAGGGAGGAAAAACTGTTTTTT.

This clone was observed a single time. The rearrangement uses TRBV4-3 and TRBJ2-3; a possible D gene is TRBD2 (5 bases). Germline V gene sequence: CDR1 LGHNA, CDR2 YSLEER. Deletions cut 4 bases from V and 3 bases from J, with 11 bases between. The CDR3 is 14 amino acids. The CDR3 reads CASSLGSGTDTQYF. CDR3 sequence (DNA): TGCGCCAGCAGCCTAGGGAGTGGGACAGATACGCAGTATTTT.

The chain is built from TRBV19 and TRBJ2-2; D gene uncertain. The V gene lost 0 bases and the J gene lost 7 bases, with 9 bases spanning the gap. Germline CDR1 and CDR2: LNHDA and SQIVND (reference sequence). This CDR3 comprises 14 residues. The CDR3 DNA is TGTGCCAGTAGTATAGATCGCAGGTACGGGGAGCTGTTTTTT. As protein: CASSIDRRYGELFF.

The chain is built from TRBV5-1 and TRBJ2-1, with TRBD2 matching 9 bases. Trimming at V came to 3 bases and at J to 9 bases, leaving 13 bases not matched to a gene. CDR3 length: 16 amino acids. Germline assignment: CDR1 SGHRS and CDR2 YFSETQ. CDR3 sequence: CASSYAGTSILGEQFF. DNA of the CDR3: TGCGCCAGCAGCTATGCCGGGACTAGCATTTTAGGTGAGCAGTTCTTC.

The V and J genes are TRBV11-2 and TRBJ2-7; weak D call: TRBD2 (6 bases). V shed 6 bases and J shed 4 bases, with 10 bases lying between them. CDR1 is SGHAT and CDR2 is FQNNGV in the germline V gene. The CDR3 covers 12 residues. CDR3 bases: TGTGCCAGCAGTCGGGGGTCGTACGAGCAGTACTTC. Protein product: CASSRGSYEQYF.

The chain joins TRBV7-9 to TRBJ2-3; the D call may be TRBD1 or TRBD2 (5 bases each). This CDR3 contains 18 residues. Trimming stripped 6 bases from V and 1 base from J, with 23 bases between. Germline CDR1 reads SEHNR; CDR2 reads FQNEAQ (reference sequence). The CDR3 DNA sequence: TGTGCCAGCAGTCCGCCCGGCAGGGCTAGCCAACGCACAGATACGCAGTATTTT. This gives the protein CASSPPGRASQRTDTQYF.

This CDR3 reads CASSTRTGRGDTQYF. DNA for the CDR3: TGTGCCAGCAGCACCCGGACAGGGCGGGGAGATACGCAGTATTTT. This chain links TRBV9 with TRBJ2-3, with 8 bases matching TRBD1. V was clipped by 4 bases and J by 5 bases; unmatched bases: 9. Germline CDR1 is SGDLS and CDR2 is YYNGEE. CDR3 length: 15 residues.